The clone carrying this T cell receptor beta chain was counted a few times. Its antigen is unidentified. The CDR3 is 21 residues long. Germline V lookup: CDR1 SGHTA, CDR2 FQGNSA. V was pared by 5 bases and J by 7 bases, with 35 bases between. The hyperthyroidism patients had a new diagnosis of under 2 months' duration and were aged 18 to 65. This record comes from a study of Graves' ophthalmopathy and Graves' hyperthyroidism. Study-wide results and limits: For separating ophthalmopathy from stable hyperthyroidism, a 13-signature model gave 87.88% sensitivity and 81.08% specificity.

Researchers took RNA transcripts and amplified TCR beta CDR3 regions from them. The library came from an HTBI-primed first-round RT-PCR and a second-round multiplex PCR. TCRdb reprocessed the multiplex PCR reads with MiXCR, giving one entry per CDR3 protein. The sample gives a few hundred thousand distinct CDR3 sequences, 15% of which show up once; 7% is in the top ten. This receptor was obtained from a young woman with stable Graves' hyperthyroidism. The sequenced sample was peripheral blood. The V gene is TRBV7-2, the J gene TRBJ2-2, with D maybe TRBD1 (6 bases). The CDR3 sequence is CASSSGANDRFRGLGIGELFF. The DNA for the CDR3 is TGTGCCAGCAGCAGTGGGGCCAACGACAGGTTCCGCGGGCTTGGGATCGGGGAGCTGTTTTTT.